A single sample gave rise to the 30 T cell receptor beta chains below, sequenced in a study of cytomegalovirus exposure and HLA in healthy donors. PCR primers comprised 60 Vbeta and 13 Jbeta primers. This table comes from immunoSEQ multiplex PCR, and its TCRdb copy is limited to in-frame clones, with some not included. The top ten hold about 2.5% of the sample, which has around 190,000 clones, over 75% seen once. Sequenced sample: PBMCs. The receptors derive from a woman in her forties or fifties in good health and CMV-seronegative.

The chain is built from TRBV19 and TRBJ1-2; tentatively, D is TRBD1 (6 bases). This CDR3 is built from 14 residues. From germline, CDR1 is LNHDA and CDR2 SQIVND (reference sequence). V lost 6 bases and J 4 bases, leaving 15 bases between the germline ends. CDR3 sequence (DNA): TGTGCCAGTAGCCAGCCGGGGGGCGCCTATGGCTACACCTTC. This gives the protein CASSQPGGAYGYTF.

The rearrangement joins TRBV7-3 to TRBJ2-1, with D maybe TRBD2 (6 bases). The CDR3 contains 14 residues. V was cut by 5 bases and J by 6 bases, with 14 bases left in between. Germline assignment: CDR1 SGHTA and CDR2 FQGTGA. In DNA form, the CDR3 reads TGTGCCAGCAGCCAGGGATCAGCGGGCAATGAGCAGTTCTTC. Translation: CASSQGSAGNEQFF.

The rearrangement joins TRBV5-1 to TRBJ2-7, with D possibly matching TRBD2 (6 bases). Germline assignment: CDR1 SGHRS and CDR2 YFSETQ. Trimming removed 5 bases from V and 3 bases from J, with 12 bases in between. CDR3 length: 13 residues. In nucleotides, the CDR3 is TGCGCCAGCAGAACCGGGACTGGCTACGAGCAGTACTTC. Encoded protein: CASRTGTGYEQYF.

The chain is built from TRBV7-2 and TRBJ2-6; D might be TRBD1 (5 bases). The V gene's germline CDR1 is SGHTA and CDR2 FQGNSA. Trimming left V 4 bases short and J 1 base short, with 14 bases between. The CDR3 loop spans 17 amino acids. As DNA, the CDR3 is TGTGCCAGCAGCTCGCTACCCAGGGTTTCTGGGGCCAACGTCCTGACTTTC. This codes for CASSSLPRVSGANVLTF.

In the case of this clone: Other DNA sequences from this sample encode an identical CDR3 as well. This chain connects TRBV5-1 to TRBJ2-1; D is perhaps TRBD1 (6 bases). V lost 3 bases and J 10 bases, leaving 8 bases between the germline ends. This CDR3 comprises 11 residues. In germline, CDR1 is SGHRS, CDR2 YFSETQ. For the CDR3, the DNA is TGCGCCAGCAGCTCAGGGGTCGAGCAGTTCTTC. It translates to CASSSGVEQFF.

This clone was recorded a few times. This chain connects TRBV6-5 to TRBJ1-2; TRBD1 is a possible D gene (6 bases). V lost 0 bases to trimming and J lost 8 bases, with 16 bases between them. Germline-derived CDR1 and CDR2 are MNHEY and SVGAGI. CDR3 length equals 15 residues. CDR3 in amino acids: CASSYSLRGRGGYTF. CDR3 nucleotide sequence: TGTGCCAGCAGTTACTCTCTGCGCGGAAGGGGGGGCTACACCTTC.

The J gene is TRBJ2-3, the V gene TRBV5-1; 14 positions agree with TRBD2. CDR1 SGHRS and CDR2 YFSETQ come from the germline V gene. The CDR3 runs 19 residues. Germline trimming cut 4 bases from V and 7 bases from J; bases unmatched to any gene: 17. CDR3 nucleotide sequence: TGCGCCAGCAGCGCGCCGTATGCCCCGGGACTAGCGGGAGAAAATACGCAGTATTTT. It specifies CASSAPYAPGLAGENTQYF.

A single count supports this clone. V gene TRBV7-9 combines with J gene TRBJ2-3, with D possibly matching TRBD2 (5 bases). The CDR3 runs to 15 residues. V lost 2 bases, J lost 2 bases, and 11 bases lay in between. Germline-derived CDR1 and CDR2 are SEHNR and FQNEAQ (reference sequence). This CDR3 is CASSLFEGPTDTQYF. CDR3 nucleotide sequence: TGTGCCAGCAGCTTATTCGAGGGCCCCACAGATACGCAGTATTTT.

The rearrangement uses TRBV6-4 and TRBJ1-5, with D perhaps matching TRBD1 (6 bases). The ends were cut back, 4 bases at V and 1 base at J, with 8 bases in the middle. Germline CDR1 MRHNA, CDR2 SNTAGT. The length of the CDR3 is 14 residues. The CDR3 loop reads CASSATGSNQPQHF. The CDR3 nucleotides read TGTGCCAGCAGTGCCACAGGGAGCAATCAGCCCCAGCATTTT.

Remarks on this clone: One end of the junction varies from germline; a read error may be responsible. The gene calls are TRBV6-1 and TRBJ1-4; TRBD1 aligns across 7 bases. Germline CDR1 MNHNS, CDR2 SASEGT. The CDR3 sequence is 14 residues long. The CDR3 spells CAGRRTGQKEKLFF. The CDR3 DNA sequence: TGTGCCGGCAGAAGGACAGGCCAGAAGGAAAAACTGTTTTTT.

The chain employs TRBV7-2 and TRBJ2-7, with 9 bases lining up with TRBD2. The length of the CDR3 is 15 residues. CDR1 and CDR2 (germline): SGHTA, FQGNSA. J was trimmed by 1 base and V by 5 bases; bases with no gene match: 6. The CDR3, as DNA: TGTGCCAGCAGCCCCGGACTAGCGAGTTCCTACGAGCAGTACTTC. It is translated as CASSPGLASSYEQYF.

As to this clone: Other DNA sequences in the same sample also yield this CDR3. This chain joins TRBV19 and TRBJ2-3; 7 nucleotides align to TRBD1. Germline CDR1 and CDR2: LNHDA and SQIVND (reference sequence). With 7 bases clipped from V and 4 bases from J, the junction kept 5 bases outside the gene matches. There are 13 residues in the CDR3. CDR3 sequence: CASTPTGADTQYF. As DNA, the CDR3 is TGTGCCAGTACCCCTACAGGGGCAGATACGCAGTATTTT.

This chain uses TRBV9 with TRBJ1-2; D gene unclear. Germline V gives CDR1 SGDLS, CDR2 YYNGEE. Trimming shortened V by 0 bases and J by 4 bases, and 10 bases separated the two germline ends. This CDR3 region has 14 residues. The CDR3 bases are TGTGCCAGCAGCGTAGGCATACAGAGCTATGGCTACACCTTC. Its protein is CASSVGIQSYGYTF.

The V and J genes are TRBV30 and TRBJ2-1, with D possibly being TRBD1 (6 bases). Trimming stripped 5 bases from V and 2 bases from J, with 13 bases between. The CDR3 runs to 14 residues. The V gene's germline CDR1 is GTSNPN and CDR2 SVGIG (reference sequence). The CDR3 reads CAWRFTGTYNEQFF. As DNA, the CDR3 is TGTGCCTGGCGTTTTACAGGGACCTACAATGAGCAGTTCTTC.

This chain connects TRBV28 to TRBJ1-2; maybe TRBD1 (5 bases). Trimming removed 7 bases from V and 5 bases from J, with 17 bases in between. Germline V gene lookup returns CDR1 MDHEN and CDR2 SYDVKM. The CDR3 extends over 14 amino acids. The CDR3 DNA follows: TGTGCCAGCAATTCTCATGGGGGGGGGTATGGCTACACCTTC. Translating gives CASNSHGGGYGYTF.

This clone has just a few counts. The gene calls are TRBV6-4 and TRBJ2-3, with D tentatively TRBD2 (5 bases). The V and J ends lost 6 bases and 0 bases respectively, with 7 bases between them. From germline, CDR1 is MRHNA and CDR2 SNTAGT. This CDR3 comprises 13 residues. This chain's CDR3 is CASSRTSTDTQYF. CDR3 nucleotides: TGTGCCAGCAGCCGGACTAGCACAGATACGCAGTATTTT.

V usage is TRBV7-2 and J usage is TRBJ2-3; 12 nucleotides align to TRBD2. The trim removed 5 bases at V and 3 bases at J, leaving 6 bases unmatched. The germline CDR1 and CDR2 sequences are SGHTA and FQGNSA. The CDR3 is 16 amino acids. The CDR3 DNA reads as TGTGCCAGCAGCCCCGGGACTAGCGGGTATACAGATACGCAGTATTTT. Translating gives CASSPGTSGYTDTQYF.

The table lists this clone with a count of one. The chain is built from TRBV6-5 and TRBJ1-4; no reliable D call. Trimming cost V 2 bases and J 8 bases, with 18 bases left between them. The CDR3 consists of 16 residues. From germline, CDR1 is MNHEY and CDR2 SVGAGI. CDR3 sequence: CASSYQRRSGGEKLFF. The CDR3 DNA reads TGTGCCAGCAGTTACCAACGGCGGTCGGGAGGCGAAAAACTGTTTTTT.

This clone appeared a few times. The rearrangement links TRBV7-9 to TRBJ2-1; 13 bases are shared with TRBD2. Trimming cost V 1 base and J 1 base; bases outside gene matches: 4. Per germline, CDR1 SEHNR and CDR2 FQNEAQ (reference sequence). The CDR3 sequence is 18 residues long. CDR3 sequence: CASSLGLAGGYSYNEQFF. CDR3 DNA: TGTGCCAGCAGCTTAGGACTAGCGGGAGGTTATTCCTACAATGAGCAGTTCTTC. Looking up the rest from reference TRBV7-9 and TRBJ2-1 gives the full variable domain: DTGVSQNPRHKITKRGQNVTFRCDPISEHNRLYWYRQTLGQGPEFLTYFQNEAQLEKSRLLSDRFSAERPKGSFSTLEIQRTEQGDSAMYLCASSLGLAGGYSYNEQFFGPGTRLTVL.

The CDR3 DNA reads TGTGCCAGCAGCGTAGGAGGTGACAGGGTCTATGGCTACACCTTC. Its protein is CASSVGGDRVYGYTF. This rearrangement joins TRBV9 to TRBJ1-2; 7 bases match TRBD1. The CDR3 covers 15 residues. Trimming at V came to 0 bases and at J to 4 bases, leaving 6 bases not matched to a gene. From germline, CDR1 is SGDLS and CDR2 YYNGEE. The full variable domain, its missing parts supplied by reference TRBV9 and TRBJ1-2, is DSGVTQTPKHLITATGQRVTLRCSPRSGDLSVYWYQQSLDQGLQFLIQYYNGEERAKGNILERFSAQQFPDLHSELNLSSLELGDSALYFCASSVGGDRVYGYTFGSGTRLTVV.

This clone was counted once. The CDR3 DNA is TGTGCCAGCAGCCCCGGGACTAGCGGGGGTGGTGGCGGGGAGCTGTTTTTT. It encodes CASSPGTSGGGGGELFF. The gene calls are TRBV5-6 and TRBJ2-2, with 14 bases aligning to TRBD2. The trim removed 4 bases at V and 7 bases at J, leaving 9 bases unmatched. The CDR3 spans 17 residues. Germline loops: CDR1 SGHDT, CDR2 YYEEEE.

The chain's CDR3 is CASSLERQVVSTDTQYF. The CDR3 DNA sequence: TGTGCCAGCAGCTTAGAGAGACAGGTTGTTAGCACAGATACGCAGTATTTT. The rearrangement joins TRBV11-2 to TRBJ2-3; D perhaps matches TRBD1 (6 bases). Trimming removed 0 bases from V and 0 bases from J, with 13 bases in between. This CDR3 is built from 17 residues. Germline V lookup: CDR1 SGHAT, CDR2 FQNNGV.

This chain connects TRBV6-1 to TRBJ2-7, with D tentatively TRBD2 (6 bases). Trimming removed 6 bases at V and 2 bases at J, with 14 bases between. Germline CDR1 MNHNS, CDR2 SASEGT. The CDR3 length is 14 residues. CDR3 amino acids: CASRQGLSPYEQYF. DNA of the CDR3: TGTGCCAGCAGGCAGGGACTCAGCCCCTACGAGCAGTACTTC.

The chain joins TRBV28 to TRBJ1-5; D might be TRBD1 (6 bases). The V and J ends lost 6 bases and 3 bases respectively, with 15 bases between them. The CDR3 spans 15 residues. Germline V lookup: CDR1 MDHEN, CDR2 SYDVKM. The CDR3 nucleotides are TGTGCCAGCAGGCAAACAGGGCCATTCAATCAGCCCCAGCATTTT. Encoded protein: CASRQTGPFNQPQHF.

The chain joins TRBV6-6 to TRBJ2-7, with a possible D match to TRBD1 (7 bases). This CDR3 has 15 amino acids. Trimming took off 2 bases at V and 1 base at J, with 12 bases between the two ends. Germline CDR1 reads MNHNY; CDR2 reads SVGAGI (reference sequence). The CDR3 region has the DNA TGTGCCAGCAGTTACCCGCAGGGGGGATCCTACGAGCAGTACTTC. This encodes CASSYPQGGSYEQYF.

The rearrangement uses TRBV28 and TRBJ2-6, with D perhaps matching TRBD1 (6 bases). The V end lost 6 bases, the J end lost 4 bases, and 13 bases lay between the germline ends. Germline assignment: CDR1 MDHEN and CDR2 SYDVKM. CDR3 length equals 15 residues. The CDR3 DNA is TGTGCCAGCAGCCTACAGGGTTCGGGGGCCAACGTCCTGACTTTC. It encodes CASSLQGSGANVLTF.

Remarks on this clone: One junction end does not reproduce the germline sequence, and a read error may be involved. The CDR3 region has the DNA TGTTCCAGCAGCCCGCAGGGAAGAGAAAAACTGTTTTTT. Its protein product is CSSSPQGREKLFF. The genes are TRBV7-9 and TRBJ1-4, with D maybe TRBD1 (5 bases). This CDR3 is built from 13 residues. Germline CDR1 SEHNR, CDR2 FQNEAQ (reference sequence).

The rearrangement joins TRBV7-2 to TRBJ2-5; no definite D call. This CDR3 region has 13 residues. Trimming shortened V by 1 base and J by 4 bases, and 7 bases separated the two germline ends. The germline V gene encodes CDR1 SGHTA and CDR2 FQGNSA. CDR3 residues: CASSLGLSETQYF. As DNA, the CDR3 is TGTGCCAGCAGCTTAGGACTCTCAGAGACCCAGTACTTC. The full variable domain, rest sourced from reference TRBV7-2 and TRBJ2-5, is GAGVSQSPSNKVTEKGKDVELRCDPISGHTALYWYRQSLGQGLEFLIYFQGNSAPDKSGLPSDRFSAERTGGSVSTLTIQRTQQEDSAVYLCASSLGLSETQYFGPGTRLLVL.

The V and J genes are TRBV14 and TRBJ2-1, with TRBD2 matching 11 bases. V was pared by 4 bases and J by 8 bases, with 7 bases of the junction left unmatched. The CDR3 has 15 amino acids. The germline CDR1 and CDR2 sequences are SGHDN and FVKESK. The CDR3 loop reads CASSLTSGSWDEQFF. The CDR3 DNA is TGTGCCAGCAGCCTTACTAGCGGGAGTTGGGATGAGCAGTTCTTC. The entire variable domain, with the rest obtained from reference TRBV14 and TRBJ2-1, is as follows: EAGVTQFPSHSVIEKGQTVTLRCDPISGHDNLYWYRRVMGKEIKFLLHFVKESKQDESGMPNNRFLAERTGGTYSTLKVQPAELEDSGVYFCASSLTSGSWDEQFFGPGTRLTVL.

The chain links TRBV4-1 to TRBJ2-7; TRBD1 matches at 10 bases. Germline loops: CDR1 MGHRA, CDR2 YSYEKL. J gave up 4 bases and V 6 bases, and 15 bases lay outside the gene matches. The CDR3 sequence is 17 residues long. The CDR3 DNA reads TGCGCCAGCAGGCACACTGACGCCGGGACAGGGGTTTACGAGCAGTACTTC. Translating it yields CASRHTDAGTGVYEQYF.